These 24 T cell receptor beta chains were sequenced from one sample in a study of shared clonotypes between healthy human individuals. Method: immunoSEQ multiplex PCR; TCRdb's copy keeps in-frame clones and lacks some. The profile shows 2 million to 2.5 million clones, just over 90% of them singletons. The specimen was naive CD4+ T cells from PBMCs. The sample's subset: CD45RA+ positively selected. The receptors here all came from a man aged 18 to 29 in good health. Some clones in this sample may be carry-over from other donors' samples.

The CDR3: CASSVGGAAKTQYF. CDR3 coding DNA: TGTGCCAGCAGCGTAGGAGGGGCGGCCAAGACCCAGTACTTC. The chain uses TRBV9 and TRBJ2-5; the D call may be TRBD1 or TRBD2 (5 bases each). The CDR3 has 14 residues. Germline CDR1 SGDLS, CDR2 YYNGEE. V shed 0 bases and J shed 6 bases, with 12 bases lying between them.

V usage is TRBV5-5 and J usage is TRBJ2-7; 7 bases are shared with TRBD1. This CDR3 spans 15 amino acids. Per germline, CDR1 SGHKS and CDR2 YYEKEE (reference sequence). After removal of 2 bases from V and 0 bases from J, the junction contained 5 bases not matched to a gene. The CDR3 DNA follows: TGTGCCAGCAGCTTTACCTGGGACAGCTCCTACGAGCAGTACTTC. Encoded protein: CASSFTWDSSYEQYF. The full variable domain, with the rest looked up from reference TRBV5-5 and TRBJ2-7, is DAGVTQSPTHLIKTRGQQVTLRCSPISGHKSVSWYQQVLGQGPQFIFQYYEKEERGRGNFPDRFSARQFPNYSSELNVNALLLGDSALYLCASSFTWDSSYEQYFGPGTRLTVT.

V and J are TRBV27 and TRBJ2-1; tentative D call: TRBD2 (5 bases). The CDR3 covers 16 residues. Trimming left V 4 bases short and J 3 bases short, with 16 bases between. Germline CDR1 is MNHEY and CDR2 is SMNVEV (reference sequence). CDR3 region: CASSSMSGLGYNEQFF. The DNA of the CDR3 is TGTGCCAGCAGTTCGATGAGTGGACTTGGCTACAATGAGCAGTTCTTC.

Concerning this clone itself: The sample contains more than one DNA sequence encoding this CDR3. The chain joins TRBV5-1 to TRBJ2-3; 9 bases are a match to TRBD2. After removal of 2 bases from V and 3 bases from J, the junction contained 4 bases not matched to a gene. The CDR3 consists of 15 residues. Germline loops: CDR1 SGHRS, CDR2 YFSETQ. The CDR3 loop reads CASSFSGSGTDTQYF. The CDR3 DNA is TGCGCCAGCAGCTTTAGCGGGAGTGGAACAGATACGCAGTATTTT.

A word on this clone: At the DNA level, this CDR3 is encoded by other sequences in the same sample as well. J is TRBJ2-7 and V is TRBV6-5; the match to TRBD2 covers 11 bases. Germline assignment: CDR1 MNHEY and CDR2 SVGAGI. With V trimmed by 6 bases and J by 0 bases, 1 base remained unmatched. The CDR3 length is 14 residues. The CDR3 DNA reads TGTGCCAGCAGACTAGCGGGAGCCTCCTACGAGCAGTACTTC. It encodes CASRLAGASYEQYF.

The V call is TRBV11-3, the J call TRBJ2-3; 12 bases map to TRBD2. Per the germline V gene, CDR1 is SGHNT and CDR2 is YENEEA. The trim removed 1 base at V and 8 bases at J, leaving 10 bases unmatched. The CDR3 is 17 residues long. The CDR3 reads CASSLGTSGDHPGTQYF. The CDR3 DNA reads TGTGCCAGCAGCTTAGGGACTAGCGGGGATCATCCGGGTACGCAGTATTTT.

The chain couples TRBV25-1 to TRBJ2-2; no clear D gene. Germline CDR1 and CDR2: MGHDK and SYGVNS. The V end lost 3 bases, the J end lost 6 bases, and 5 bases lay between the germline ends. This CDR3 comprises 12 residues. The CDR3 DNA reads TGTGCCAGCAGTGAGTGGTCCGGGGAGCTGTTTTTT. Its translation is CASSEWSGELFF.

This clone was seen once. The chain carries TRBV6-6 and TRBJ2-1; D gene uncertain. The CDR3 runs 16 residues. V dropped 0 bases and J dropped 0 bases, with 9 bases sitting between them. CDR1 is MNHNY, CDR2 SVGAGI, per germline (reference sequence). The chain's CDR3 is CASSYSGPSSYNEQFF. The CDR3 nucleotides read TGTGCCAGCAGTTACTCAGGGCCGAGCTCCTACAATGAGCAGTTCTTC.

As to this clone: Other DNA sequences within the sample encode an identical CDR3. The chain couples TRBV15 to TRBJ2-1; either TRBD1 or TRBD2 may fit D (7 bases each). CDR3 length: 15 amino acids. Germline loops: CDR1 LNHNV, CDR2 YYDKDF (reference sequence). V was cut by 0 bases and J by 3 bases, with 9 bases left in between. The chain's CDR3 is CATSRDRGGYNEQFF. CDR3 sequence (DNA): TGTGCCACCAGCAGAGACAGGGGGGGCTACAATGAGCAGTTCTTC.

This chain uses TRBV5-4 with TRBJ2-1; TRBD2 agrees at 13 bases. This CDR3 has 15 residues. Per germline, CDR1 SGHNT and CDR2 YYREEE (reference sequence). The trim removed 3 bases at V and 9 bases at J, leaving 6 bases unmatched. The CDR3 is CASSSGTSGIVEQFF. For the CDR3, the DNA is TGTGCCAGCAGCTCCGGGACTAGCGGGATTGTTGAGCAGTTCTTC.

V gene TRBV7-2 combines with J gene TRBJ2-7, with TRBD1 matching 12 bases. With 1 base clipped from V and 2 bases from J, the junction kept 6 bases outside the gene matches. The germline V gene encodes CDR1 SGHTA and CDR2 FQGNSA. The CDR3 sequence is 17 residues long. In DNA, the CDR3 is TGTGCCAGCAGCTTAGTCGGGACAGGGGGCCTTCCCTACGAGCAGTACTTC. Protein sequence: CASSLVGTGGLPYEQYF.

The V call is TRBV19, the J call TRBJ2-7; D unclear. Germline loops: CDR1 LNHDA, CDR2 SQIVND (reference sequence). Trimming shortened V by 3 bases and J by 2 bases, and 11 bases separated the two germline ends. This CDR3 comprises 14 residues. The CDR3: CASSIGPYPYEQYF. The DNA for the CDR3 is TGTGCCAGTAGTATCGGGCCTTACCCCTACGAGCAGTACTTC.

The CDR3 region is CASRETGGWNQPQHF. In nucleotides, the CDR3 is TGTGCCAGCAGGGAGACAGGGGGTTGGAATCAGCCCCAGCATTTT. The chain joins TRBV6-5 to TRBJ1-5; 9 positions match TRBD1. From germline, CDR1 is MNHEY and CDR2 SVGAGI. J lost 4 bases, V lost 6 bases, and 7 bases had no gene match. The CDR3 loop spans 15 amino acids.

The chain has TRBV15 and TRBJ2-1; D is unresolved. This CDR3 is 12 amino acids long. Trimming took 0 bases from V and 12 from J, leaving 9 bases between them. Germline V CDR1 and CDR2: LNHNV, YYDKDF (reference sequence). CDR3 in amino acids: CATSRDRVVQFF. CDR3 bases: TGTGCCACCAGCAGAGATCGTGTCGTGCAGTTCTTC.

The V and J genes are TRBV10-1 and TRBJ2-3, with D possibly called TRBD1 or TRBD2 (6 bases each). Per germline, CDR1 WNHNN and CDR2 SYGVQD (reference sequence). Deletions cut 2 bases from V and 2 bases from J, with 14 bases between. The CDR3 spans 16 residues. The CDR3 reads CASSEIVGGLTDTQYF. The CDR3 DNA follows: TGCGCCAGCAGTGAGATTGTAGGGGGACTCACAGATACGCAGTATTTT.

The CDR3 loop is CASSLETSGRRTGELFF. The CDR3 DNA follows: TGCGCCAGCAGCTTGGAGACTAGCGGGAGAAGAACCGGGGAGCTGTTTTTT. The gene calls are TRBV5-1 and TRBJ2-2; 12 positions agree with TRBD2. The germline V gene has CDR1 SGHRS and CDR2 YFSETQ. The CDR3 is 17 residues long. The trim removed 0 bases at V and 5 bases at J, leaving 5 bases unmatched.

This clone has only one observation. The identical CDR3 is also encoded by other nucleotide sequences in the sample. This chain connects TRBV28 to TRBJ2-2; D is ambiguous. Germline CDR1 and CDR2: MDHEN and SYDVKM. The germline V and J ends were trimmed by 2 bases and 1 base, with 5 bases remaining between them. This CDR3 has 14 residues. The CDR3 DNA sequence: TGTGCCAGCAGTTTAGGCAGGAACACCGGGGAGCTGTTTTTT. It specifies CASSLGRNTGELFF.

The CDR3: CASSSAPRTSGFTYEQYF. CDR3 bases: TGCGCCAGCAGCTCCGCCCCCCGAACTAGCGGGTTTACCTACGAGCAGTACTTC. The genes are TRBV5-1 and TRBJ2-7; 9 nucleotides agree with TRBD2. The V gene's germline CDR1 is SGHRS and CDR2 YFSETQ. This CDR3 spans 18 amino acids. V dropped 3 bases and J dropped 2; count of bases not matched to a gene: 15.

The chain uses TRBV7-2 and TRBJ2-7; no clear D gene. The germline CDR1 and CDR2 sequences are SGHTA and FQGNSA. The CDR3 extends over 16 amino acids. V was trimmed by 1 base and J by 6 bases, leaving 19 bases between them. The CDR3 region is CASSLGPSRAMSEQYF. In nucleotides, the CDR3 is TGTGCCAGCAGCTTAGGCCCATCACGGGCAATGAGCGAGCAGTACTTC.

The chain recombines TRBV28 with TRBJ1-3; no clear D. The germline gives CDR1 MDHEN, CDR2 SYDVKM. The ends were cut back, 5 bases at V and 4 bases at J, with 12 bases in the middle. The CDR3 extends over 14 amino acids. DNA of the CDR3: TGTGCCAGCAGTCTAGGACTTCAGGGAAACACCATATATTTT. It is translated as CASSLGLQGNTIYF.

The chain carries TRBV7-7 and TRBJ1-3; TRBD1 agrees at 7 bases. The CDR3 has 14 residues. Losses at the gene ends were 5 bases for V and 2 bases for J; bases not matched to a gene: 3. The V gene's germline CDR1 is SSHAT and CDR2 FNYEAQ (reference sequence). The CDR3 here is CASSPQGPGNTIYF. The CDR3 region has the DNA TGTGCCAGCAGCCCACAGGGGCCTGGAAACACCATATATTTT.

The CDR3 region is CASSPAGGYGYTF. CDR3 bases: TGTGCCAGCTCACCTGCAGGGGGCTATGGCTACACCTTC. This chain joins TRBV18 and TRBJ1-2; TRBD1 agrees at 7 bases. The V segment lost 3 bases and the J segment 4 bases; nucleotides outside the gene matches: 2. Germline V gene lookup returns CDR1 KGHSH and CDR2 LQKENI. This CDR3 has 13 residues. The whole variable domain, remainder taken from reference TRBV18 and TRBJ1-2, is NAGVMQNPRHLVRRRGQEARLRCSPMKGHSHVYWYRQLPEEGLKFMVYLQKENIIDESGMPKERFSAEFPKEGPSILRIQQVVRGDSAAYFCASSPAGGYGYTFGSGTRLTVV.

The chain links TRBV15 to TRBJ2-5, with D tentatively TRBD1 (5 bases). Germline-derived CDR1 and CDR2 are LNHNV and YYDKDF (reference sequence). V was trimmed by 0 bases and J by 0 bases, leaving 8 bases between them. The CDR3 has 15 residues. The CDR3 DNA follows: TGTGCCACCAGCAGAGATGAACAGGACCAAGAGACCCAGTACTTC. Translation: CATSRDEQDQETQYF. Together with reference TRBV15 and TRBJ2-5, the CDR3 gives the full variable domain: DAMVIQNPRYQVTQFGKPVTLSCSQTLNHNVMYWYQQKSSQAPKLLFHYYDKDFNNEADTPDNFQSRRPNTSFCFLDIRSPGLGDTAMYLCATSRDEQDQETQYFGPGTRLLVL.

Here the CDR3 DNA reads TGTGCCAGCAGCTTAGGACTAGCGGGAGGGCGGGACACCGGGGAGCTGTTTTTT. Amino acids: CASSLGLAGGRDTGELFF. The chain uses TRBV7-2 and TRBJ2-2; the match to TRBD2 covers 14 bases. Trimming cost V 1 base and J 3 bases; bases outside gene matches: 4. Germline V gives CDR1 SGHTA, CDR2 FQGNSA. CDR3 length: 18 residues.